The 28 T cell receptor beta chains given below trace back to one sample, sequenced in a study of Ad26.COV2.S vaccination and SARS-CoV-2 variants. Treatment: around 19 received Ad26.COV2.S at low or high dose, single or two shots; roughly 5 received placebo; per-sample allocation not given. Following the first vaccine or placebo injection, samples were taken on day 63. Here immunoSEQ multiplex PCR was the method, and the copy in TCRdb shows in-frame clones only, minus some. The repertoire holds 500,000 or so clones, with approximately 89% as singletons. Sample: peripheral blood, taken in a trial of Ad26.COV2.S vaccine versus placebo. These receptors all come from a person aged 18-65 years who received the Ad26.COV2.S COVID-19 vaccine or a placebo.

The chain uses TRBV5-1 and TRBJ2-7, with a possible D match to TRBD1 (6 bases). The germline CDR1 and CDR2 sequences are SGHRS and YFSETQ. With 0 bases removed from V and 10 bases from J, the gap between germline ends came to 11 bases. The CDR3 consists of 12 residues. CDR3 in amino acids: CASSLERGHQYF. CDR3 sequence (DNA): TGCGCCAGCAGCTTGGAAAGGGGACATCAGTACTTC.

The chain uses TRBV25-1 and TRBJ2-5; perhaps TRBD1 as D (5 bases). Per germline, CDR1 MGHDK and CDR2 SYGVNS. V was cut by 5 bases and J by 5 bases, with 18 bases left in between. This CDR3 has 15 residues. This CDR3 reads CASSQFGQGPETQYF. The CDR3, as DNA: TGTGCCAGCAGTCAGTTCGGACAAGGGCCTGAGACCCAGTACTTC.

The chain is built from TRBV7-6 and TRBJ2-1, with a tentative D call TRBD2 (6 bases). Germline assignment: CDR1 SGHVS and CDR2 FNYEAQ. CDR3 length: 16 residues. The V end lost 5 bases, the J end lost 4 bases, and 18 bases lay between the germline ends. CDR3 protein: CASSPPGLKGYNEQFF. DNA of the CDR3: TGTGCCAGCAGCCCACCGGGACTCAAGGGGTACAATGAGCAGTTCTTC.

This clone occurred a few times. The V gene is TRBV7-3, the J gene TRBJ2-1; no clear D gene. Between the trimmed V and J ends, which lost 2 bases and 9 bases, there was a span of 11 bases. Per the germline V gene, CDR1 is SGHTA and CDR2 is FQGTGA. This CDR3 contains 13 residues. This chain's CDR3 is CASSLDFSPEQFF. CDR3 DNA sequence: TGTGCCAGCAGCTTAGACTTTTCCCCTGAGCAGTTCTTC.

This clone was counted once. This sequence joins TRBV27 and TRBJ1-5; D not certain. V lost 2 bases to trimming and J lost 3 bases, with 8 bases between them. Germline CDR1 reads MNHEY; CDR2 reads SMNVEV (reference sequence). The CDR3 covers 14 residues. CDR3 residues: CASSLEGYNQPQHF. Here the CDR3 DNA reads TGTGCCAGCAGTTTAGAAGGGTACAATCAGCCCCAGCATTTT.

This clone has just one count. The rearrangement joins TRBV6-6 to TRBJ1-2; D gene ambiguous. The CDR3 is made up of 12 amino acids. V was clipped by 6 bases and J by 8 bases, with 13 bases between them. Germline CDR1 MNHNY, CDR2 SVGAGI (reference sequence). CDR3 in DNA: TGTGCCAGCAGAACTAATAATCTGGGCTACACCTTC. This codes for CASRTNNLGYTF.

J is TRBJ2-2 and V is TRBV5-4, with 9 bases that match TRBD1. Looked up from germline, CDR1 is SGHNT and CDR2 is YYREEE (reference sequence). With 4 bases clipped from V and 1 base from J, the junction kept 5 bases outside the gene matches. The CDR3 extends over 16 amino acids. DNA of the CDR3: TGTGCCAGCAGCCTAGGGACAGGGCGGAACACCGGGGAGCTGTTTTTT. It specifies CASSLGTGRNTGELFF.

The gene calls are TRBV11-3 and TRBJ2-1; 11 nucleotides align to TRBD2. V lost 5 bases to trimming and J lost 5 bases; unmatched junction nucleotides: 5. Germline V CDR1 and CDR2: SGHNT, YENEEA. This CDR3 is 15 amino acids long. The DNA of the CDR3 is TGTGCCAGCAGCCTCGGGACTAGCGGCGACAATGAGCAGTTCTTC. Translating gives CASSLGTSGDNEQFF.

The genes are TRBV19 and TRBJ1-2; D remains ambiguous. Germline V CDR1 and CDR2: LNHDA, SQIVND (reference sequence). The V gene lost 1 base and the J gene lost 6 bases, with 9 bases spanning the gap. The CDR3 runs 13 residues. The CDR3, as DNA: TGTGCCAGTAGTATAGTGCCAGCCCATGGCTACACCTTC. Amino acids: CASSIVPAHGYTF.

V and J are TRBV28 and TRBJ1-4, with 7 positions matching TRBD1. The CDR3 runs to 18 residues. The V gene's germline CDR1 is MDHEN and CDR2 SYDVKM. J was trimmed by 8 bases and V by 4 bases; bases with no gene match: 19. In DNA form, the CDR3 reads TGTGCCAGCAGTTCTAGCAGGGGGGTCGAGGGTGGTTTGGAAAAACTGTTTTTT. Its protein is CASSSSRGVEGGLEKLFF.

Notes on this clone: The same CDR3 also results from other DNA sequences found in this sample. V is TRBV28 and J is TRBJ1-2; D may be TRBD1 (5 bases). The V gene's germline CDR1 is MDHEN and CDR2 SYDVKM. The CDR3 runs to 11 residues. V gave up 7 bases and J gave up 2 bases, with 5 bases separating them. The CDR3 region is CASTGNYGYTF. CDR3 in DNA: TGTGCCAGCACAGGGAACTATGGCTACACCTTC.

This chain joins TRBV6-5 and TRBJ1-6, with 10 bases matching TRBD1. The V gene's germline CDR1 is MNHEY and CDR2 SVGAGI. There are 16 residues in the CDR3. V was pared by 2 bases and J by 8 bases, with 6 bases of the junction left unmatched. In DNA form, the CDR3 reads TGTGCCAGCAGTTACGGGACAGGGGACGGGGATTCACCCCTCCACTTT. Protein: CASSYGTGDGDSPLHF.

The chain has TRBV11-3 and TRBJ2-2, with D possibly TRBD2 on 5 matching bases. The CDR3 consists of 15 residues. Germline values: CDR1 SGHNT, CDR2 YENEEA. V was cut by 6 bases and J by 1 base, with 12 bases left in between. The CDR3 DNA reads TGTGCCAGCAGGGAGGACTTTTTGAACACCGGGGAGCTGTTTTTT. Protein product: CASREDFLNTGELFF. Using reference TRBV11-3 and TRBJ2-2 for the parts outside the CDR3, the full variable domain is EAGVVQSPRYKIIEKKQPVAFWCNPISGHNTLYWYLQNLGQGPELLIRYENEEAVDDSQLPKDRFSAERLKGVDSTLKIQPAELGDSAVYLCASREDFLNTGELFFGEGSRLTVL.

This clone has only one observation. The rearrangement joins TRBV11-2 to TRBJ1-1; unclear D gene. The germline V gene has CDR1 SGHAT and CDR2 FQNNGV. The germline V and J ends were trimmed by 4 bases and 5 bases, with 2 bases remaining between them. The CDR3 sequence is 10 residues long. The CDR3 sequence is CASSWTEAFF. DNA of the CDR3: TGTGCCAGCAGCTGGACTGAAGCTTTCTTT.

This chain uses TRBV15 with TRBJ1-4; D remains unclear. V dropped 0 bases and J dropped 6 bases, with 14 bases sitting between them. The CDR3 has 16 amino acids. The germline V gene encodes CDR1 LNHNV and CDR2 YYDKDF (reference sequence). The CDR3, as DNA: TGTGCCACCAGCAGAGATCTGGGTGGGGAAGATGAAAAACTGTTTTTT. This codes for CATSRDLGGEDEKLFF.

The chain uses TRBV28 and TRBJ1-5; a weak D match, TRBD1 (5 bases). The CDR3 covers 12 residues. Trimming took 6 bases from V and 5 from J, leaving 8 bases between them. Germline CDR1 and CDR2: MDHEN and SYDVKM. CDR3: CASRGLDQPQHF. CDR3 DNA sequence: TGTGCCAGCAGGGGGCTGGATCAGCCCCAGCATTTT.

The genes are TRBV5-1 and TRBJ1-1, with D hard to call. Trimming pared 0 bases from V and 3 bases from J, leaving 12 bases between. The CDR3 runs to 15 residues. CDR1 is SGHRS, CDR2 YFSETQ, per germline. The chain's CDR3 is CASSLAVVSDTEAFF. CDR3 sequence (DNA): TGCGCCAGCAGCTTGGCTGTGGTATCAGACACTGAAGCTTTCTTT.

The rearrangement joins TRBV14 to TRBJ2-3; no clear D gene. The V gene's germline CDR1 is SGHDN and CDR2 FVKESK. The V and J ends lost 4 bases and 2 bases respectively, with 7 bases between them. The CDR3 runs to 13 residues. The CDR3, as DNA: TGTGCCAGCAGCCCCCTCAACACAGATACGCAGTATTTT. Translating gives CASSPLNTDTQYF. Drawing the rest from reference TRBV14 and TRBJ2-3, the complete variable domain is EAGVTQFPSHSVIEKGQTVTLRCDPISGHDNLYWYRRVMGKEIKFLLHFVKESKQDESGMPNNRFLAERTGGTYSTLKVQPAELEDSGVYFCASSPLNTDTQYFGPGTRLTVL.

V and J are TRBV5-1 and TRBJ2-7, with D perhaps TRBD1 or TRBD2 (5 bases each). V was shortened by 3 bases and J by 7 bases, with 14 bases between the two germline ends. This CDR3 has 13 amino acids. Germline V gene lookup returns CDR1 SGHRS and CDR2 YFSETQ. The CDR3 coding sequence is TGCGCCAGCAGCTGGGGACCGAACCCGGAGCAGTACTTC. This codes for CASSWGPNPEQYF.

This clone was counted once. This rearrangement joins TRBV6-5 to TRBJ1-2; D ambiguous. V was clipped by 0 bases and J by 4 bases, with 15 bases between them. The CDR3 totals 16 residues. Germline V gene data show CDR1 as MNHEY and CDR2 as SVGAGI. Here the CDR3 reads CASSYSNPLDIYGYTF. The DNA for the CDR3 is TGTGCCAGCAGTTACTCGAATCCCCTCGACATCTATGGCTACACCTTC.

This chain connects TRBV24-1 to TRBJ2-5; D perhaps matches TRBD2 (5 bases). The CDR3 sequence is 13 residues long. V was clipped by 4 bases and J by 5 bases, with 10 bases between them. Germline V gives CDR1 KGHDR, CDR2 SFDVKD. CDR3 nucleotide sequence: TGTGCCACCAGTGACAACCCGGGGGAGACCCAGTACTTC. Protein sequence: CATSDNPGETQYF.

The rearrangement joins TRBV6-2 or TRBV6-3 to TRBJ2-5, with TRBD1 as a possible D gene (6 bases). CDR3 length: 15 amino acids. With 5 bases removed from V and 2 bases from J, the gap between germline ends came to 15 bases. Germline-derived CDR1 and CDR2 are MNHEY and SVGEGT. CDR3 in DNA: TGTGCCAGCAGTGCCCGACAGGACCTACAAGAGACCCAGTACTTC. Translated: CASSARQDLQETQYF.

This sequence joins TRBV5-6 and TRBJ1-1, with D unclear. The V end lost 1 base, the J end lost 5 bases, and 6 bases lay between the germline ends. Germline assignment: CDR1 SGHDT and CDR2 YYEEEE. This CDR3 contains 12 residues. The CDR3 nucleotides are TGTGCCAGCAGCTTGAGACGGACTGAAGCTTTCTTT. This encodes CASSLRRTEAFF.

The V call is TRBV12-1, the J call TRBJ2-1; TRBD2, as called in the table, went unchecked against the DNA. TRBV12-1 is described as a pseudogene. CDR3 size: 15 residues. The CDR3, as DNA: TGTGCCAGCAGCTCCGGGACTAGCGGGAGGTACCACCAGTTCTTC. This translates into CASSSGTSGRYHQFF.

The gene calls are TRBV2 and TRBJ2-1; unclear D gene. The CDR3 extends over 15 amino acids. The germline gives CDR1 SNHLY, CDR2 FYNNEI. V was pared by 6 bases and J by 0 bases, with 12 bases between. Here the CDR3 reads CASSARRSSYNEQFF. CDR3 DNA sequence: TGTGCCAGCAGCGCTAGACGAAGCTCCTACAATGAGCAGTTCTTC.

The CDR3 reads CASSQDRLRRSQETQYF. The CDR3 DNA sequence: TGTGCCAGCAGCCAAGATAGGTTACGGCGGAGCCAAGAGACCCAGTACTTC. This rearrangement joins TRBV3-1 (or the pseudogene TRBV3-2) to TRBJ2-5; no firm D call. The CDR3 covers 17 residues. Trimming shortened V by 0 bases and J by 1 base, and 15 bases separated the two germline ends. Germline CDR1 LGHDT, CDR2 YNNKEL (reference sequence).

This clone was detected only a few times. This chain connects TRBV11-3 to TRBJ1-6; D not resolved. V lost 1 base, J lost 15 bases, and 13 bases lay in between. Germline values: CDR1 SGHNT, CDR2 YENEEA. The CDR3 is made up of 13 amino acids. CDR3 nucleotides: TGTGCCAGCAGCTTAGGTTTGGGCCGCTTCCTCCACTTT. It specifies CASSLGLGRFLHF.

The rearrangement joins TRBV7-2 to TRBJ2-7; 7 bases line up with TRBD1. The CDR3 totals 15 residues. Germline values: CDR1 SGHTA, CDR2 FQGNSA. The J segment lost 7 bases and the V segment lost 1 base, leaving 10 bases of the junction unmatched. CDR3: CASSLVVGGAREQYF. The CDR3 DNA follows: TGTGCCAGCAGCTTAGTGGTAGGGGGCGCTAGAGAGCAGTACTTC.